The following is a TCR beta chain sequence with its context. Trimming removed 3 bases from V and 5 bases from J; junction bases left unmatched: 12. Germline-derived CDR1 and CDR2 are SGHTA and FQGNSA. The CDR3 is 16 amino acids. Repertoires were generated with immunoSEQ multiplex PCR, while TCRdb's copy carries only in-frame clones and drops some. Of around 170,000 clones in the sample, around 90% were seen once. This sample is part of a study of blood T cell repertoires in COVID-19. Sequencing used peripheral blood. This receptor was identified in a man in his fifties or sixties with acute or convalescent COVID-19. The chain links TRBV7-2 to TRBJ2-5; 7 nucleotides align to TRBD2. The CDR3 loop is CASSLILSGGFETQYF. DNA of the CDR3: TGTGCCAGCAGCTTGATCCTTTCGGGAGGCTTTGAGACCCAGTACTTC.